This TCR beta chain comes out of a study of human T cells and chemical hapten exposure. TCRdb reanalysed the RACE reads using MiXCR and keeps one entry per CDR3 protein. The sample has approximately 97,000 distinct CDR3 sequences, 27% seen once. V trimming: 0 bases; J trimming: 4 bases; junction bases outside the gene matches: 5. The CDR3 contains 16 residues. Germline V gene sequence: CDR1 LGHDT, CDR2 YNNKEL (reference sequence). The time point: patch test 3, about 24 weeks after DPC sensitization. Treatment here: therapeutic diphenylcyclopropenone sensitization with weekly scalp DPC. Donation of samples came from alopecia patients who were 18 to 70 years old and suitable for DPC. This clonotype was seen just once.

The TCR originated in a man aged 40-49 years with alopecia areata. Some clones in this sample may be carry-over from other donors' samples. The chain recombines TRBV3-1 with TRBJ2-1; 8 positions agree with TRBD2. Material: whole blood, obtained in connection with sensitization to the hapten diphenylcyclopropenone (DPC). CDR3 sequence: CASSQDGTRIYNEQFF. For the CDR3, the DNA is TGTGCCAGCAGCCAAGATGGGACTAGAATATACAATGAGCAGTTCTTC.